This section outlines one TCR beta chain sequence together with its context. Its antigen is undetermined. Germline V CDR1 and CDR2: SQVTM, ANQGSEA. V shed 7 bases and J shed 3 bases, with 17 bases lying between them. This CDR3 has 14 amino acids. The PCR ran on 60 Vbeta and 13 Jbeta primers. Measured with immunoSEQ multiplex PCR; TCRdb has only the in-frame clones, and not every one. The sample includes roughly 40,000 clones. These data come from a study of cytomegalovirus exposure and HLA in healthy donors. Study-wide results and caveats: Earlier findings revealed that most TCR beta V segments proved productive either about 87% or about 30% of the time. Some V segments, TRBV6-2 and TRBV6-3 among them, were indistinguishable and were therefore excluded.

The TCR was taken from a man aged 35-49 years in good health and CMV-seropositive. V gene TRBV29-1 combines with J gene TRBJ2-3; TRBD2 might be the D (7 bases). The sequenced material came from PBMCs. DNA for the CDR3: TGCAGCGCGGAAAAGGGGAGGGGGACAGATACGCAGTATTTT. This sequence encodes CSAEKGRGTDTQYF.